Listed here are 15 T cell receptor beta chains from one sample, sequenced in a study of molecular identifiers for immune sequencing clone quantification. TCRdb recomputed calls from the PCR reads with MiXCR, one row per CDR3 protein. This table holds about half a million distinct CDR3 sequences, about a fifth found once. Sequenced sample: naive CD8+ T cells from blood, with Jurkat cell RNA spiked in. Subset noted: FACS-sorted CD8+CD4-CCR7+CD45RA+ naive T cells. The receptors were gathered from a human donor in good health. Some libraries in this study had Jurkat cell RNA spiked in.

A word on this clonotype: One base away lies a much larger clone, so this may be a sequencing read error. The rearrangement links TRBV7-9 to TRBJ2-2; D gene uncertain. CDR1 SEHNR and CDR2 FQNEAQ come from the germline V gene (reference sequence). Between the trimmed V and J ends, which lost 2 bases and 0 bases, there was a span of 13 bases. The CDR3 loop spans 17 amino acids. CDR3 DNA: TGTGCCAGCAGCTTATCTATGGATTTGGCGAACACCGGGGAGCTGTTTTTT. Its protein is CASSLSMDLANTGELFF.

This clonotype has just a few counts. This rearrangement joins TRBV12-3 or TRBV12-4 to TRBJ2-7; 8 nucleotides line up with TRBD1. The CDR3 spans 14 residues. V was clipped by 7 bases and J by 4 bases; unmatched bases: 9. CDR3: CASKSGTGDYEQYF. CDR3 nucleotide sequence: TGTGCCAGCAAGTCAGGGACAGGAGATTACGAGCAGTACTTC.

This clonotype was counted at least ten times. The chain recombines TRBV7-9 with TRBJ2-3; 11 bases are shared with TRBD2. CDR3 length: 16 amino acids. Germline V gives CDR1 SEHNR, CDR2 FQNEAQ (reference sequence). The junction had 5 bases not matched to a gene; V was cut back by 5 bases and J by 1 base. CDR3 nucleotides: TGTGCCAGCAGCCGCTTGACTAGCGGGGGCACAGATACGCAGTATTTT. Its translation is CASSRLTSGGTDTQYF.

This chain connects TRBV10-3 to TRBJ2-5; D remains ambiguous. From germline, CDR1 is ENHRY and CDR2 SYGVKD. This CDR3 region has 14 residues. V was shortened by 4 bases and J by 0 bases, with 9 bases between the two germline ends. The CDR3, as DNA: TGTGCCATCAGTGCGATGGAAAACCAAGAGACCCAGTACTTC. It specifies CAISAMENQETQYF.

This clonotype has a count of ten or more. The chain links TRBV6-2 or TRBV6-3 to TRBJ2-7; TRBD1 matches at 9 bases. Trimming took 10 bases from V and 3 from J; bases not matched to a gene: 7. The length of the CDR3 is 13 residues. Germline values: CDR1 MNHEY, CDR2 SVGEGT. The DNA for the CDR3 is TGTGCCACCCACCAGGGACAGGGCTACGAGCAGTACTTC. Protein product: CATHQGQGYEQYF.

As to this clonotype: A clone one base away is much larger, so this may be a read error. This rearrangement joins TRBV5-1 to TRBJ2-7; the D call may be TRBD1 or TRBD2 (5 bases each). In germline, CDR1 is SGHRS, CDR2 YFSETQ. The CDR3 contains 13 residues. The CDR3 loop is CASGLGPHYEQYF. In DNA form, the CDR3 reads TGCGCCAGCGGCTTGGGACCGCACTACGAGCAGTACTTC.

This chain connects TRBV6-5 to TRBJ2-1; no definite D call. Trimming left V 1 base short and J 7 bases short, with 2 bases between. The CDR3 extends over 11 amino acids. Germline V gives CDR1 MNHEY, CDR2 SVGAGI. CDR3 DNA sequence: TGTGCCAGCAGTTACTGGAATGAGCAGTTCTTC. Its protein is CASSYWNEQFF.

The table lists this clonotype with many counts. The CDR3 nucleotides are TGTGCCAGCAGCGACCCCTTGGGACTAGCGGGAAGGAACACCGGGGAGCTGTTTTTT. Its translation: CASSDPLGLAGRNTGELFF. The genes are TRBV7-9 and TRBJ2-2; 13 nucleotides align to TRBD2. CDR1 is SEHNR and CDR2 is FQNEAQ in the germline V gene (reference sequence). V gave up 5 bases and J gave up 1 base; unmatched junction bases: 10. The CDR3 sequence is 19 residues long.

This clonotype was detected ten times or more. This rearrangement joins TRBV7-6 to TRBJ1-2; D gene unclear. Trimming took off 1 base at V and 2 bases at J, with 8 bases between the two ends. Per germline, CDR1 SGHVS and CDR2 FNYEAQ. CDR3 size: 14 residues. The CDR3 loop reads CASSLGGRNYGYTF. The CDR3 DNA follows: TGTGCCAGCAGCTTAGGAGGGCGAAACTATGGCTACACCTTC.

This clonotype was detected a few times. The V call is TRBV11-2, the J call TRBJ2-1, with TRBD2 matching over 8 bases. Germline V CDR1 and CDR2: SGHAT, FQNNGV. CDR3 size: 13 residues. V gave up 5 bases and J gave up 7 bases; unmatched junction bases: 4. In nucleotides, the CDR3 is TGTGCCAGCAGCCCCGGGGGGGCGAATGAGCAGTTCTTC. Amino acids: CASSPGGANEQFF. The variable domain in full, completed from reference TRBV11-2 and TRBJ2-1, reads EAGVAQSPRYKIIEKRQSVAFWCNPISGHATLYWYQQILGQGPKLLIQFQNNGVVDDSQLPKDRFSAERLKGVDSTLKIQPAKLEDSAVYLCASSPGGANEQFFGPGTRLTVL.

This clonotype was detected ten times or more. The rearrangement links TRBV29-1 to TRBJ1-3, with D possibly being TRBD1 (6 bases). CDR1 and CDR2 (germline): SQVTM, ANQGSEA. Trimming left V 7 bases short and J 1 base short, with 14 bases between. This CDR3 comprises 14 residues. The CDR3 loop reads CSAEGGVSGNTIYF. In DNA, the CDR3 is TGCAGCGCCGAAGGGGGAGTTTCTGGAAACACCATATATTTT.

The sample holds many counts of this clonotype. V gene TRBV28 combines with J gene TRBJ2-5; 10 nucleotides line up with TRBD2. V lost 4 bases to trimming and J lost 0 bases; unmatched junction nucleotides: 2. The CDR3 loop spans 15 amino acids. Germline CDR1 MDHEN, CDR2 SYDVKM. The CDR3 protein is CASSSGTSDQETQYF. CDR3 nucleotide sequence: TGTGCCAGCAGTTCTGGGACTAGCGACCAAGAGACCCAGTACTTC.

There are many counts of this clonotype. V usage is TRBV9 and J usage is TRBJ2-3; 8 bases match TRBD1. CDR1 and CDR2 (germline): SGDLS, YYNGEE. This CDR3 has 17 residues. V lost 3 bases to trimming and J lost 3 bases; unmatched junction nucleotides: 12. CDR3 coding DNA: TGTGCCAGCAGCGCCGGACAGGGTTATCTTCGGACAGATACGCAGTATTTT. As protein: CASSAGQGYLRTDTQYF. The full variable domain, with the rest looked up from reference TRBV9 and TRBJ2-3, is DSGVTQTPKHLITATGQRVTLRCSPRSGDLSVYWYQQSLDQGLQFLIQYYNGEERAKGNILERFSAQQFPDLHSELNLSSLELGDSALYFCASSAGQGYLRTDTQYFGPGTRLTVL.

Remarks on this clonotype: One base away lies a much larger clone, so this may be a sequencing read error. The chain uses TRBV6-6 and TRBJ2-7, with D perhaps given as TRBD1 or TRBD2 (6 bases each). The CDR3 extends over 15 amino acids. Germline values: CDR1 MNHNY, CDR2 SVGAGI (reference sequence). CDR3 DNA sequence: TGTGCCAGCAGCCAAACAGGGACTGGGCCCTACAAGCAGTACTTC. Protein: CASSQTGTGPYKQYF.

In this sample, this clonotype turned up a few times. This sequence joins TRBV27 and TRBJ2-6, with 10 nucleotides matching TRBD2. The CDR3 length is 18 residues. The V gene end was trimmed by 4 bases and the J gene end by 3 bases; junction bases not matched to a gene: 9. Germline CDR1 MNHEY, CDR2 SMNVEV (reference sequence). CDR3 sequence: CASSYLLLAGVGANVLTF. CDR3 sequence (DNA): TGTGCCAGCAGTTACCTTCTGCTAGCGGGAGTTGGGGCCAACGTCCTGACTTTC.